Described below is a single T cell receptor beta chain sequence and its context. There is no known antigen for this receptor. Base-call qualities are not available, and no considerably larger clone is one nucleotide away. The immunoSEQ Assay was the method used to sequence TCRbeta CDR3 regions. After extraction, genomic DNA underwent amplification by bias-controlled multiplex PCR, followed by high-throughput sequencing. Per the original workflow: To quantify the absolute abundance of every unique TCRbeta CDR3 region, sequences were collapsed and filtered. T cell fraction was estimated by normalizing TCRbeta template counts to usable DNA, which was measured by amplifying reference genes present in all nucleated cells. Repertoire TCRs were annotated as SARS-CoV-2-specific by exact matching of V gene, CDR3 amino acid sequence and J gene to a known reactive TCR set. The reference SARS-CoV-2 TCR set was derived from MIRA and filtered for enrichment in COVID-19-positive ImmuneCODE repertoires, a step that removed public or cross-reactive TCRs. Based on the MIRA antigens, annotated TCRs were further analysed at the level of specific ORF or position within ORF. Breadth was defined as the number of annotated unique rearrangements divided by the total number of unique productive rearrangements, and depth was defined as the summed frequency of the annotated unique rearrangements. Two-sided Wilcoxon rank-sum tests were used to compare TCR breadth between groups. Here the immuneACCESS table is served through TCRdb, limited to in-frame sequences with V and J called. Missing clones are a known gap in these copies; in checked studies unresolved V genes cover under half, and the rest lacks a known reason. V, J and clone size are those of that table, while D and trimming were read from the DNA. Here the sample has some 290,000 clones; around four fifths occur a single time. Together, the top ten hold about 2.1% of the sample.

The sample's treatment or condition label, decoded: about 20 received Ad26.COV2.S at low or high dose, single or two shots; roughly five received placebo; per-sample allocation not given. For vaccine and placebo recipients, the sequenced repertoires came from samples collected on day 63 after the first injection. In Cohort 1b, about two dozen adults aged 18-55 years were enrolled at a single site in Boston, USA, between 29 July and 7 August 2020. Ad26.COV2.S consisted of a replication-incompetent adenovirus type 26 vector by which a prefusion-stabilized SARS-CoV-2 spike protein from the original Wuhan strain was expressed. These data come from a study of Ad26.COV2.S vaccination and SARS-CoV-2 variants (dated by TCRdb to the early 2020s). For context, the study as a whole: Donors in the vaccine arm were drawn from COV1001, a phase I-IIa trial of Ad26.COV2.S in healthy adults that was multicentre, randomized, double-blind and placebo-controlled. Dosing of Ad26.COV2.S was intramuscular, at either 5x10^10 or 1x10^11 viral particles, delivered as one shot or as two shots spaced 56 days apart. TCRbeta repertoire sequencing was used to assess the specificity and breadth of SARS-CoV-2-reactive T cell receptors after Ad26.COV2.S vaccination. The TCR-sequenced set comprised approximately 32 samples: some 19 Ad26.COV2.S vaccine recipients, 5 placebo recipients and 8 SARS-CoV-2 convalescent individuals. Trial participants were randomized into five groups of five, in which low-dose or high-dose Ad26.COV2.S was given once or twice, or placebo was given on both occasions. Investigators remained blinded to trial group allocation during experiments and outcome assessment. Findings and caveats that apply to the study as a whole: Compared with placebo recipients, Ad26.COV2.S recipients showed higher spike-specific TCR breadth (P = 0.0014). Comparable non-spike TCR breadth was observed between vaccine and placebo recipients, consistent with only spike being contained in the vaccine. After vaccination, substantial breadth of spike-specific CD8+ and CD4+ T cell responses was reported. It was noted by the authors that total T cell responses may have been underestimated by the TCR breadth and depth analyses. The study was not powered to compare responses between vaccine doses or regimens.

Trimming takes 9 bases off V and 4 bases off J; junction bases not matched to a gene: 10. The CDR3 sequence holds 14 residues, the cysteine and phenylalanine included. This entry keeps only the CDR3 DNA: 42 bases, framed from base 1. For CDR1 and CDR2, the germline V gene lists SGHRS and YFSETQ. The TCR comes from a person between 18 and 60 years old who received the Ad26.COV2.S COVID-19 vaccine or a placebo. This sample comprised peripheral blood, obtained in a trial of Ad26.COV2.S vaccine versus placebo. The chain links TRBV5-1 with TRBJ1-2; TRBD1 fits 9 bases in the junction. The nucleotide sequence reads as follows: TGCGCCACCTCAACCGGGGACAGGGTCTATGGCTACACCTTC. Translated, this gives CATSTGDRVYGYTF.